A single sample is the source of the 31 T cell receptor beta chains below, sequenced in a study of cytomegalovirus exposure and HLA in healthy donors. The primer mix had 60 Vbeta and 13 Jbeta primers. The assay was immunoSEQ multiplex PCR, and TCRdb's table has in-frame clones only and misses some. The sample gives 99,000 or so clones, 76% of which show up once; about 5.7% is in the top ten. The source material was PBMCs. These receptor sequences come from a young woman in good health and CMV-seropositive.

V gene TRBV7-9 combines with J gene TRBJ2-1; 8 nucleotides align to TRBD1. This CDR3 has 15 residues. The germline CDR1 and CDR2 sequences are SEHNR and FQNEAQ (reference sequence). V trimming: 7 bases; J trimming: 2 bases; junction bases outside the gene matches: 7. Here the CDR3 DNA reads TGTGCCAGCACCCCTCCAGGGGGCCCCTACAATGAGCAGTTCTTC. It encodes CASTPPGGPYNEQFF.

The chain uses TRBV6-1 and TRBJ1-1; unclear D gene. CDR3 size: 10 residues. Germline lookup yields CDR1 MNHNS and CDR2 SASEGT. The V and J ends lost 9 bases and 7 bases respectively, with 9 bases between them. The CDR3 DNA follows: TGTGCCAGTGGCGGTCGTGAAGCTTTCTTT. Protein: CASGGREAFF.

The V and J genes are TRBV9 and TRBJ2-1; 14 bases are a match to TRBD2. The germline gives CDR1 SGDLS, CDR2 YYNGEE. The CDR3 extends over 16 amino acids. V was pared by 4 bases and J by 7 bases, with 7 bases of the junction left unmatched. The CDR3 DNA is TGTGCCAGCAGCCCACCGGGACTAGCGGGAGCGAATGAGCAGTTCTTC. This translates into CASSPPGLAGANEQFF.

The sample holds a few counts of this clone. The chain employs TRBV28 and TRBJ2-7; tentatively, D is TRBD1 (6 bases). V was clipped by 6 bases and J by 7 bases, with 22 bases between them. The CDR3 totals 15 residues. The V gene's germline CDR1 is MDHEN and CDR2 SYDVKM. CDR3: CASSLATGPQGEQYF. CDR3 nucleotides: TGTGCCAGCAGCTTGGCTACGGGACCCCAGGGGGAGCAGTACTTC. Based on the CDR3 plus reference TRBV28 and TRBJ2-7, the full variable domain is DVKVTQSSRYLVKRTGEKVFLECVQDMDHENMFWYRQDPGLGLRLIYFSYDVKMKEKGDIPEGYSVSREKKERFSLILESASTNQTSMYLCASSLATGPQGEQYFGPGTRLTVT.

This sequence joins TRBV6-5 and TRBJ1-2; D is uncertain. The V and J ends lost 6 bases and 4 bases respectively, with 9 bases between them. Germline V gene lookup returns CDR1 MNHEY and CDR2 SVGAGI. This CDR3 is built from 12 residues. The CDR3 region is CASRAGVYGYTF. The DNA of the CDR3 is TGTGCCAGCAGGGCAGGTGTCTATGGCTACACCTTC.

V usage is TRBV27 and J usage is TRBJ1-1; tentatively, D is TRBD1 (6 bases). Trimming removed 0 bases at V and 1 base at J, with 9 bases between. This CDR3 is 15 amino acids long. CDR1 and CDR2 from the germline V gene are MNHEY and SMNVEV (reference sequence). CDR3 region: CASSLSTQGNTEAFF. CDR3 DNA sequence: TGTGCCAGCAGTTTATCGACACAGGGGAACACTGAAGCTTTCTTT.

This rearrangement joins TRBV28 to TRBJ2-3, with 10 bases that match TRBD2. The V and J ends lost 4 bases and 3 bases, in that order; junction bases with no gene match: 4. This CDR3 has 15 residues. Germline V gives CDR1 MDHEN, CDR2 SYDVKM. The CDR3 loop reads CASSSSGSTTDTQYF. The CDR3 coding sequence is TGTGCCAGCAGTTCTAGCGGGAGCACGACAGATACGCAGTATTTT. Complete variable domain (other parts from reference TRBV28 and TRBJ2-3): DVKVTQSSRYLVKRTGEKVFLECVQDMDHENMFWYRQDPGLGLRLIYFSYDVKMKEKGDIPEGYSVSREKKERFSLILESASTNQTSMYLCASSSSGSTTDTQYFGPGTRLTVL.

The chain links TRBV7-6 to TRBJ1-1; tentatively, D is TRBD1 (6 bases). V was clipped by 6 bases and J by 8 bases, with 19 bases between them. CDR3 length: 14 amino acids. CDR1 is SGHVS and CDR2 is FNYEAQ in the germline V gene. CDR3 nucleotides: TGTGCCAGCAGTTTAAGGGACACCTTTAGGGAAGCTTTCTTT. It translates to CASSLRDTFREAFF.

This chain uses TRBV10-1 with TRBJ2-1; 9 bases map to TRBD2. The CDR3 consists of 16 residues. Trimming took 9 bases from V and 7 from J; bases not matched to a gene: 16. CDR1 and CDR2 from the germline V gene are WNHNN and SYGVQD (reference sequence). CDR3 residues: CASNPGREGHLNEQFF. CDR3 DNA: TGCGCCAGTAACCCTGGGCGGGAGGGCCATCTAAATGAGCAGTTCTTC.

The chain employs TRBV27 and TRBJ2-7; possibly TRBD1 for D (6 bases). CDR3 length: 13 residues. V was pared by 5 bases and J by 3 bases, with 11 bases between. The germline V gene encodes CDR1 MNHEY and CDR2 SMNVEV (reference sequence). DNA of the CDR3: TGTGCCAGCAGTGTAGGACAGTTCTACGAGCAGTACTTC. The encoded protein is CASSVGQFYEQYF.

The chain links TRBV6-5 to TRBJ2-7, with D tentatively TRBD1 (6 bases). This CDR3 has 14 amino acids. The V gene's germline CDR1 is MNHEY and CDR2 SVGAGI. V lost 5 bases and J lost 5, with 16 bases in between. The CDR3 region is CASSHEGGHHEQYF. The CDR3 DNA sequence: TGTGCCAGCAGTCATGAAGGGGGTCACCACGAGCAGTACTTC.

The chain has TRBV5-6 and TRBJ1-2, with D perhaps TRBD1 (5 bases). Per germline, CDR1 SGHDT and CDR2 YYEEEE. The CDR3 consists of 15 residues. The V end lost 3 bases, the J end lost 0 bases, and 12 bases lay between the germline ends. CDR3 coding DNA: TGTGCCAGCAGCTGGCCGGGACTACCTAACTATGGCTACACCTTC. Its translation: CASSWPGLPNYGYTF.

The gene calls are TRBV7-3 and TRBJ2-2; 7 bases align to TRBD2. Trimming took 6 bases from V and 5 from J; bases not matched to a gene: 6. Germline V CDR1 and CDR2: SGHTA, FQGTGA. There are 14 residues in the CDR3. The CDR3 protein is CASREAGSTGELFF. The CDR3 nucleotides are TGTGCCAGCAGGGAAGCGGGAAGTACCGGGGAGCTGTTTTTT.

V and J are TRBV6-1 and TRBJ2-1, with 9 bases aligning to TRBD2. Germline V CDR1 and CDR2: MNHNS, SASEGT. V trimming: 10 bases; J trimming: 3 bases; junction bases outside the gene matches: 4. This CDR3 is 13 amino acids long. The CDR3 sequence is CATYSGSYNEQFF. CDR3 bases: TGTGCCACCTATAGCGGGAGCTACAATGAGCAGTTCTTC.

CDR3 in DNA: TGTGCCACCAGCAGAGATAGGGGAGGAGGGAAGCGGCAGTACTTC. Amino acid sequence: CATSRDRGGGKRQYF. The chain couples TRBV15 to TRBJ2-7; possible D gene TRBD2, 6 bases. V lost 0 bases, J lost 9 bases, and 18 bases lay in between. CDR3 length: 15 amino acids. The V gene's germline CDR1 is LNHNV and CDR2 YYDKDF (reference sequence).

This clone turned up a few times. The V gene is TRBV11-2, the J gene TRBJ2-7, with 11 bases fitting TRBD2. The CDR3 runs to 15 residues. Germline trimming cut 1 base from V and 3 bases from J; bases unmatched to any gene: 2. Germline V lookup: CDR1 SGHAT, CDR2 FQNNGV. CDR3 sequence (DNA): TGTGCCAGCAGCTTAGGGACTAGCGGGTACTACGAGCAGTACTTC. Translating gives CASSLGTSGYYEQYF. The full variable domain, in which reference TRBV11-2 and TRBJ2-7 provide the parts outside the CDR3, is EAGVAQSPRYKIIEKRQSVAFWCNPISGHATLYWYQQILGQGPKLLIQFQNNGVVDDSQLPKDRFSAERLKGVDSTLKIQPAKLEDSAVYLCASSLGTSGYYEQYFGPGTRLTVT.

This clone turned up a few times. V gene TRBV9 combines with J gene TRBJ2-1, with D unclear. The CDR3 contains 14 residues. Germline loops: CDR1 SGDLS, CDR2 YYNGEE. V was pared by 0 bases and J by 10 bases, with 14 bases between. The CDR3 DNA sequence: TGTGCCAGCAGCGTAGGCTACAGCCTTCGGGAGCAGTTCTTC. Translation: CASSVGYSLREQFF.

The chain recombines TRBV13 with TRBJ2-7; 9 positions match TRBD1. The CDR3 runs to 15 residues. The ends lost 5 bases at V and 6 bases at J; junction bases unmatched: 11. Per germline, CDR1 PRHDT and CDR2 FYEKMQ (reference sequence). CDR3 amino acids: CASSPRDRVFGEQYF. Here the CDR3 DNA reads TGTGCCAGCAGCCCCCGGGACAGGGTGTTTGGCGAGCAGTACTTC.

The rearrangement joins TRBV4-1 to TRBJ1-4, with 7 bases aligning to TRBD1. Germline V CDR1 and CDR2: MGHRA, YSYEKL. The CDR3 covers 13 residues. J lost 10 bases, V lost 5 bases, and 7 bases had no gene match. CDR3 DNA: TGCGCCAGCAGCGATCGACAGGGTGCAAAACTGTTTTTT. As protein: CASSDRQGAKLFF.

This clone occurred a few times. This chain joins TRBV11-3 and TRBJ1-2; D is unclear. This CDR3 is 12 amino acids long. V was clipped by 5 bases and J by 2 bases, with 6 bases between them. The germline gives CDR1 SGHNT, CDR2 YENEEA. The CDR3 DNA is TGTGCCAGCAGCCCCGGGAACTATGGCTACACCTTC. It yields the protein CASSPGNYGYTF.

The chain employs TRBV5-6 and TRBJ2-2; TRBD1 is a possible D gene (6 bases). V lost 5 bases and J lost 7, with 9 bases in between. This CDR3 contains 12 residues. Germline V gene sequence: CDR1 SGHDT, CDR2 YYEEEE. This chain's CDR3 is CASSQGSGELFF. The DNA of the CDR3 is TGTGCCAGCAGTCAGGGGAGCGGGGAGCTGTTTTTT.

This clone came up a few times. The chain links TRBV7-9 to TRBJ1-2; D remains ambiguous. This CDR3 is built from 13 residues. V shed 5 bases and J shed 2 bases, with 9 bases lying between them. Germline CDR1 is SEHNR and CDR2 is FQNEAQ (reference sequence). CDR3 DNA sequence: TGTGCCAGCAGCCTCGACATGAACTATGGCTACACCTTC. It is translated as CASSLDMNYGYTF.

The rearrangement joins TRBV10-3 to TRBJ1-5; D is possibly TRBD1 (5 bases). CDR3 size: 15 residues. CDR1 is ENHRY and CDR2 is SYGVKD in the germline V gene. The V gene lost 2 bases and the J gene lost 2 bases, with 10 bases spanning the gap. The CDR3 spells CAISEGGRGNQPQHF. CDR3 bases: TGTGCCATCAGTGAGGGGGGGAGAGGCAATCAGCCCCAGCATTTT.

CDR3 bases: TGTGCCAGCAGTTTAGACTCGGCTCGGGATGAGCAGTTCTTC. The encoded protein is CASSLDSARDEQFF. The J gene is TRBJ2-1, the V gene TRBV27; D is ambiguous. Trimming took 2 bases from V and 8 from J, leaving 13 bases between them. Germline V gene data show CDR1 as MNHEY and CDR2 as SMNVEV (reference sequence). This CDR3 has 14 amino acids.

The count of this clone is one. The chain joins TRBV2 to TRBJ2-5; tentatively, D is TRBD1 (6 bases). The CDR3 extends over 13 amino acids. From germline, CDR1 is SNHLY and CDR2 FYNNEI. Trimming removed 2 bases from V and 4 bases from J, with 8 bases in between. DNA of the CDR3: TGTGCCAGCAGTGAATGGGGGCGAGAGACCCAGTACTTC. Translating gives CASSEWGRETQYF.

The chain employs TRBV18 and TRBJ2-2; 7 bases are shared with TRBD1. The germline gives CDR1 KGHSH, CDR2 LQKENI. This CDR3 spans 13 amino acids. The V segment lost 6 bases and the J segment 3 bases; nucleotides outside the gene matches: 1. CDR3 amino acids: CASSTGYTGELFF. The CDR3 DNA reads as TGTGCCAGCTCGACAGGGTACACCGGGGAGCTGTTTTTT.

This clone has only a few counts. V is TRBV2 and J is TRBJ1-4; 10 bases are a match to TRBD1. Germline CDR1 and CDR2: SNHLY and FYNNEI. V gave up 7 bases and J gave up 11 bases; unmatched junction bases: 13. CDR3 length: 15 amino acids. CDR3 bases: TGTGCCAGCAACACCCTTGACAGGGGGCAAGGGAAACTGTTTTTT. Translation: CASNTLDRGQGKLFF.

The chain recombines TRBV30 with TRBJ2-1; 10 bases are a match to TRBD2. The V gene end was trimmed by 3 bases and the J gene end by 7 bases; junction bases not matched to a gene: 12. The germline gives CDR1 GTSNPN, CDR2 SVGIG (reference sequence). The CDR3 runs 16 residues. For the CDR3, the DNA is TGTGCCTGGAGATCTCTCTCGGGACTAGCGTGGAATGAGCAGTTCTTC. Translation gives CAWRSLSGLAWNEQFF.

The CDR3 DNA sequence: TGCGCCAGCAGCTTGACCTACTCTGGGGCCAACGTCCTGACTTTC. Translating it yields CASSLTYSGANVLTF. This chain joins TRBV5-1 and TRBJ2-6; D remains unclear. V lost 1 base to trimming and J lost 0 bases, with 5 bases between them. The germline V gene has CDR1 SGHRS and CDR2 YFSETQ. This CDR3 contains 15 residues. Complete variable domain (other parts from reference TRBV5-1 and TRBJ2-6): KAGVTQTPRYLIKTRGQQVTLSCSPISGHRSVSWYQQTPGQGLQFLFEYFSETQRNKGNFPGRFSGRQFSNSRSEMNVSTLELGDSALYLCASSLTYSGANVLTFGAGSRLTVL.

This chain links TRBV6-1 with TRBJ1-5, with 7 bases that match TRBD1. With 2 bases clipped from V and 2 bases from J, the junction kept 3 bases outside the gene matches. In germline, CDR1 is MNHNS, CDR2 SASEGT. The CDR3 length is 15 residues. This CDR3 reads CASSEQQGGNQPQHF. In DNA, the CDR3 is TGTGCCAGCAGTGAACAGCAGGGGGGCAATCAGCCCCAGCATTTT.

The CDR3 DNA follows: TGTGCCAGCAGCTTATCCGGCCGGGTGTTTAATGAAAAACTGTTTTTT. As protein: CASSLSGRVFNEKLFF. The chain recombines TRBV7-9 with TRBJ1-4; D is uncertain. The CDR3 consists of 16 residues. Germline CDR1 SEHNR, CDR2 FQNEAQ (reference sequence). With 2 bases removed from V and 4 bases from J, the gap between germline ends came to 14 bases.